A single sample is the source of the 14 T cell receptor beta chains below, sequenced in a study of shared clonotypes between healthy human individuals. TCRdb keeps only in-frame clones here, not all; method: immunoSEQ multiplex PCR. The table lists about 2.4 million clones, around nine tenths of them singletons. The sequenced sample consisted of naive CD4+ T cells sorted from blood. Sample subset: CD45RA+ positively selected. The source is a man between 18 and 29 years old in good health.

The CDR3 here is CASSVASGGGETQYF. CDR3 DNA: TGTGCCAGCAGTGTGGCTAGCGGGGGGGGAGAGACCCAGTACTTC. The chain joins TRBV6-1 to TRBJ2-5; TRBD2 matches 12 bases. Germline-derived CDR1 and CDR2 are MNHNS and SASEGT. With 4 bases clipped from V and 4 bases from J, the junction kept 4 bases outside the gene matches. CDR3 length equals 15 residues.

The V call is TRBV7-2, the J call TRBJ2-7; possible D gene TRBD1, 5 bases. V dropped 5 bases and J dropped 2 bases, with 13 bases sitting between them. Germline CDR1 and CDR2: SGHTA and FQGNSA. The CDR3 extends over 14 amino acids. Here the CDR3 reads CASSLRGHPYEQYF. In DNA form, the CDR3 reads TGTGCCAGCAGCCTCCGTGGACACCCCTACGAGCAGTACTTC.

To note about this clone: This sample includes further DNA sequences coding for the same CDR3. This rearrangement joins TRBV2 to TRBJ1-2; D remains unclear. Germline assignment: CDR1 SNHLY and CDR2 FYNNEI. V lost 2 bases and J 2 bases, leaving 6 bases between the germline ends. This CDR3 region has 13 residues. In DNA form, the CDR3 reads TGTGCCAGCAGTGAAAGTCGCAACTATGGCTACACCTTC. Protein sequence: CASSESRNYGYTF.

This chain links TRBV12-5 with TRBJ2-2, with D uncertain. The germline V gene has CDR1 LGHNT and CDR2 FRNRAP. With 2 bases removed from V and 0 bases from J, the gap between germline ends came to 10 bases. CDR3 length: 16 residues. The CDR3 loop is CASGLRVGPNTGELFF. CDR3 sequence (DNA): TGTGCTAGTGGTTTGCGGGTGGGCCCGAACACCGGGGAGCTGTTTTTT.

This chain links TRBV5-6 with TRBJ2-1; 10 bases agree with TRBD2. Germline V gene lookup returns CDR1 SGHDT and CDR2 YYEEEE. The CDR3 sequence is 17 residues long. Trimming at V came to 0 bases and at J to 1 base, leaving 4 bases not matched to a gene. As DNA, the CDR3 is TGTGCCAGCAGCTTGGGAAGCGGGGGGGCGTCCTACAATGAGCAGTTCTTC. Translating it yields CASSLGSGGASYNEQFF.

This clone was seen only once. The DNA of the CDR3 is TGTGCCAGCAGTTTGGGGCCCGGCGGAGATCGTGAAAAACTGTTTTTT. Translated: CASSLGPGGDREKLFF. The chain carries TRBV28 and TRBJ1-4; possible D gene TRBD1, 5 bases. From germline, CDR1 is MDHEN and CDR2 SYDVKM. V gave up 3 bases and J gave up 7 bases, with 18 bases separating them. CDR3 length: 16 residues.

The V and J genes are TRBV6-4 and TRBJ2-1; the D call may be TRBD1 or TRBD2 (5 bases each). Germline CDR1 and CDR2: MRHNA and SNTAGT. V shed 5 bases and J shed 0 bases, with 14 bases lying between them. The CDR3 loop spans 16 amino acids. For the CDR3, the DNA is TGTGCCAGCAGTCCGTCCGGGGCTCCCTCCTACAATGAGCAGTTCTTC. It is translated as CASSPSGAPSYNEQFF.

The rearrangement uses TRBV4-1 and TRBJ1-6; D gene ambiguous. V lost 10 bases and J 10 bases, leaving 14 bases between the germline ends. The CDR3 extends over 12 amino acids. Germline V gene sequence: CDR1 MGHRA, CDR2 YSYEKL. As DNA, the CDR3 is TGCGCCAACACCTTTATAGACTCACCCCTCCACTTT. Translated: CANTFIDSPLHF.

V gene TRBV4-3 combines with J gene TRBJ2-6, with TRBD1 as a possible D gene (6 bases). Trimming took off 4 bases at V and 9 bases at J, with 22 bases between the two ends. The CDR3 runs 17 residues. Germline CDR1 LGHNA, CDR2 YSLEER. The DNA for the CDR3 is TGCGCCAGCAGCCCACAGTCGACAGGCTCCTGGGGCAACGTCCTGACTTTC. This translates into CASSPQSTGSWGNVLTF.

This chain uses TRBV5-1 with TRBJ2-3, with D possibly matching TRBD2 (5 bases). This CDR3 spans 15 amino acids. Germline CDR1 reads SGHRS; CDR2 reads YFSETQ. V lost 4 bases and J lost 4, with 16 bases in between. CDR3 DNA: TGCGCCAGCAGCCCTCTACGAGGGAGCGCAGATACGCAGTATTTT. This codes for CASSPLRGSADTQYF.

V gene TRBV19 combines with J gene TRBJ2-3; 7 bases are shared with TRBD2. The CDR3 contains 15 residues. Germline-derived CDR1 and CDR2 are LNHDA and SQIVND (reference sequence). The J segment lost 2 bases and the V segment lost 3 bases, leaving 5 bases of the junction unmatched. The CDR3 region has the DNA TGTGCCAGTAGTATGGGGGAGGGAAACACAGATACGCAGTATTTT. The encoded protein is CASSMGEGNTDTQYF.

V usage is TRBV7-3 and J usage is TRBJ2-2; the D gene is possibly TRBD1 (6 bases). V was pared by 6 bases and J by 1 base, with 15 bases between. The germline gives CDR1 SGHTA, CDR2 FQGTGA. This CDR3 region has 16 residues. The CDR3 sequence: CASRGTLLENTGELFF. CDR3 bases: TGTGCCAGCAGGGGGACACTCTTAGAGAACACCGGGGAGCTGTTTTTT.

V gene TRBV2 combines with J gene TRBJ1-1, with TRBD1 matching 9 bases. Trimming cost V 9 bases and J 5 bases; bases outside gene matches: 4. Germline CDR1 reads SNHLY; CDR2 reads FYNNEI. The length of the CDR3 is 12 residues. In DNA form, the CDR3 reads TGTGCCAGAGACAGGGGGGAGACTGAAGCTTTCTTT. Protein product: CARDRGETEAFF.

V usage is TRBV6-4 and J usage is TRBJ2-1; TRBD2 matches 10 bases. CDR1 MRHNA and CDR2 SNTAGT come from the germline V gene. This CDR3 contains 13 residues. V lost 6 bases to trimming and J lost 13 bases; unmatched junction nucleotides: 9. This chain's CDR3 is CASSLIAGGHQFF. DNA for the CDR3: TGTGCCAGCAGCTTAATAGCGGGGGGTCATCAGTTCTTC.